Each of the 24 T cell receptor beta chains below was sequenced from the same sample in a study of T cells in Graves' hyperthyroidism and ophthalmopathy. Amplified regions were TCR beta CDR3 sequences from RNA transcripts. TCR CDR3 regions were first amplified by RT-PCR with HTBI primers. One entry per CDR3 protein, called by TCRdb with MiXCR from the multiplex PCR reads. The sample shows hundreds of thousands of distinct CDR3 sequences, 14% to 15% of them seen only once. Material: blood. These receptors were collected from a woman aged 40-49 years with Graves' ophthalmopathy.

The chain links TRBV7-2 to TRBJ1-2; tentatively, D is TRBD1 (6 bases). Germline lookup yields CDR1 SGHTA and CDR2 FQGNSA. Between the trimmed V and J ends, which lost 8 bases and 8 bases, there was a span of 21 bases. The CDR3 sequence is 14 residues long. The CDR3 spells CASVRFGGMEGYTF. The CDR3 DNA follows: TGTGCCAGCGTCCGATTTGGGGGCATGGAAGGCTACACCTTC.

This clonotype appeared many times. The chain combines TRBV20-1 with TRBJ1-5, with TRBD1 as a possible D gene (6 bases). The germline gives CDR1 DFQATT, CDR2 SNEGSKA (reference sequence). Deletions cut 2 bases from V and 3 bases from J, with 14 bases between. This CDR3 contains 15 residues. CDR3 sequence (DNA): TGCAGTGCTAGATCTGGGGGCGGTAACAATCAGCCCCAGCATTTT. This sequence encodes CSARSGGGNNQPQHF.

This clonotype has at least ten counts. V and J are TRBV28 and TRBJ2-7; no clear D. This CDR3 is built from 16 residues. Trimming removed 2 bases from V and 2 bases from J, with 16 bases in between. Per the germline V gene, CDR1 is MDHEN and CDR2 is SYDVKM. DNA of the CDR3: TGTGCCAGCAGTTTACGGTCTCAATTCCCGCCCTACGAGCAGTACTTC. Amino acids: CASSLRSQFPPYEQYF.

The genes are TRBV29-1 and TRBJ1-1; 12 bases align to TRBD1. Germline V gene data show CDR1 as SQVTM and CDR2 as ANQGSEA. J lost 6 bases, V lost 2 bases, and 7 bases had no gene match. The CDR3 totals 15 residues. This CDR3 reads CSVEKGQGASSEAFF. CDR3 coding DNA: TGCAGCGTTGAAAAGGGACAGGGGGCAAGTTCTGAAGCTTTCTTT.

This clonotype came up many times. J is TRBJ2-5 and V is TRBV19; the D gene is possibly TRBD2 (5 bases). V was trimmed by 6 bases and J by 2 bases, leaving 16 bases between them. CDR3 size: 15 residues. CDR1 and CDR2 from the germline V gene are LNHDA and SQIVND (reference sequence). The chain's CDR3 is CASREVAWRQETQYF. CDR3 bases: TGTGCCAGTAGGGAAGTAGCGTGGAGGCAAGAGACCCAGTACTTC.

Comments on this clonotype: Because it lacks the conserved phenylalanine or tryptophan at the end, this CDR3 is likely a read error. The chain has TRBV28 and TRBJ2-7; D is tentatively TRBD1 or TRBD2 (6 bases each). This CDR3 spans 15 amino acids. Trimming removed 6 bases from V and 1 base from J, with 16 bases in between. Germline-derived CDR1 and CDR2 are MDHEN and SYDVKM. CDR3 residues: CASSVGGSGSYEQYL. CDR3 bases: TGTGCCAGCAGCGTGGGGGGCTCGGGATCCTACGAGCAGTACCTC.

The V gene is TRBV20-1, the J gene TRBJ2-7, with TRBD2 matching 7 bases. The CDR3 consists of 14 residues. Germline assignment: CDR1 DFQATT and CDR2 SNEGSKA (reference sequence). V was clipped by 3 bases and J by 5 bases; unmatched bases: 10. CDR3 in amino acids: CSASETGGIHEQYF. CDR3 in DNA: TGCAGTGCTAGTGAAACGGGAGGTATCCACGAGCAGTACTTC.

This clonotype was recorded at least ten times. The rearrangement links TRBV6-1 to TRBJ2-7, with 10 bases identical to TRBD1. The CDR3 extends over 14 amino acids. In germline, CDR1 is MNHNS, CDR2 SASEGT. V lost 6 bases, J lost 2 bases, and 4 bases stayed unmatched. The CDR3 is CASRLGQGAYEQYF. CDR3 nucleotides: TGTGCCAGCAGGCTCGGACAGGGGGCCTACGAGCAGTACTTC.

This clonotype came up many times. The chain uses TRBV7-9 and TRBJ1-3; no clear D. V shed 8 bases and J shed 8 bases, with 10 bases lying between them. Germline V CDR1 and CDR2: SEHNR, FQNEAQ (reference sequence). This CDR3 has 11 amino acids. The CDR3 region has the DNA TGTGCCAGCTCGGAAAGAGACACCATATATTTT. This gives the protein CASSERDTIYF. Combining the CDR3 with reference TRBV7-9 and TRBJ1-3 gives the whole variable domain DTGVSQNPRHKITKRGQNVTFRCDPISEHNRLYWYRQTLGQGPEFLTYFQNEAQLEKSRLLSDRFSAERPKGSFSTLEIQRTEQGDSAMYLCASSERDTIYFGEGSWLTVV.

The DNA of the CDR3 is TGTGCCAGCACCACTTCCTACAGGGGGCGCTACGAGCAGTACTTC. Translating gives CASTTSYRGRYEQYF. The rearrangement links TRBV28 to TRBJ2-7; 9 bases line up with TRBD1. Germline trimming cut 7 bases from V and 3 bases from J; bases unmatched to any gene: 10. This CDR3 contains 15 residues. CDR1 and CDR2 from the germline V gene are MDHEN and SYDVKM.

This clonotype came up many times. The DNA of the CDR3 is TGTGCCAGCAGCTTGGGGGACTATGGCTACACCTTC. The encoded protein is CASSLGDYGYTF. V gene TRBV28 combines with J gene TRBJ1-2, with D perhaps matching TRBD1 (5 bases). Trimming left V 6 bases short and J 3 bases short, with 8 bases between. The germline V gene has CDR1 MDHEN and CDR2 SYDVKM. The CDR3 has 12 amino acids.

This clonotype was counted ten times or more. The rearrangement links TRBV5-1 to TRBJ2-5; a weak D match, TRBD2 (6 bases). The CDR3 covers 15 residues. Germline V gene data show CDR1 as SGHRS and CDR2 as YFSETQ. V lost 0 bases, J lost 2 bases, and 11 bases lay in between. In nucleotides, the CDR3 is TGCGCCAGCAGCTTGGTTGGGGGGAAGCAAGAGACCCAGTACTTC. Translated: CASSLVGGKQETQYF.

This clonotype was counted between two and nine times. The chain recombines TRBV7-2 with TRBJ1-5, with TRBD1 as a possible D gene (5 bases). The CDR3 is 15 amino acids. Germline lookup yields CDR1 SGHTA and CDR2 FQGNSA. Trimming pared 5 bases from V and 2 bases from J, leaving 13 bases between. The CDR3 nucleotides are TGTGCCAGCAGCCGTGGGGCGAGTGGCAATCAGCCCCAGCATTTT. Amino acids: CASSRGASGNQPQHF. Variable domain in full (rest from reference TRBV7-2 and TRBJ1-5): GAGVSQSPSNKVTEKGKDVELRCDPISGHTALYWYRQSLGQGLEFLIYFQGNSAPDKSGLPSDRFSAERTGGSVSTLTIQRTQQEDSAVYLCASSRGASGNQPQHFGDGTRLSIL.

The V gene is TRBV20-1, the J gene TRBJ1-2; unclear D gene. Looked up from germline, CDR1 is DFQATT and CDR2 is SNEGSKA (reference sequence). The CDR3 has 12 amino acids. V lost 6 bases and J lost 8, with 16 bases in between. As DNA, the CDR3 is TGCAGTGCGCCTAGACGGGCCGCGGGCTACACCTTC. Translating it yields CSAPRRAAGYTF.

This clonotype was observed many times. This chain uses TRBV20-1 with TRBJ2-5, with 8 bases that match TRBD2. The CDR3 has 15 amino acids. Germline-derived CDR1 and CDR2 are DFQATT and SNEGSKA (reference sequence). The V gene end was trimmed by 6 bases and the J gene end by 2 bases; junction bases not matched to a gene: 11. The CDR3 nucleotides read TGCAGTGCCAGATCAGCCGGGACTAGTCAAGAGACCCAGTACTTC. This codes for CSARSAGTSQETQYF.

This clonotype was recorded at least ten times. The chain combines TRBV30 with TRBJ1-1; a weak D match, TRBD1 (5 bases). The CDR3 is made up of 13 amino acids. The germline gives CDR1 GTSNPN, CDR2 SVGIG (reference sequence). Trimming took off 5 bases at V and 4 bases at J, with 14 bases between the two ends. The CDR3 here is CAWDPGRVTEAFF. CDR3 in DNA: TGTGCCTGGGACCCGGGACGAGTCACTGAAGCTTTCTTT.

The chain recombines TRBV5-1 with TRBJ2-2; 10 nucleotides agree with TRBD2. Germline values: CDR1 SGHRS, CDR2 YFSETQ. Trimming took 0 bases from V and 3 from J; bases not matched to a gene: 8. The CDR3 length is 18 residues. The CDR3: CASSLGLRAGGDTGELFF. Written as DNA, the CDR3 is TGCGCCAGCAGCTTGGGACTCCGAGCGGGAGGGGACACCGGGGAGCTGTTTTTT.

The table lists this clonotype with a few counts. This chain uses TRBV7-9 with TRBJ2-2; maybe TRBD2 (5 bases). CDR3 length: 12 residues. Germline values: CDR1 SEHNR, CDR2 FQNEAQ (reference sequence). With 6 bases removed from V and 3 bases from J, the gap between germline ends came to 5 bases. The CDR3 loop is CASRRDTGELFF. The CDR3, as DNA: TGTGCCAGCAGGCGGGACACCGGGGAGCTGTTTTTT.

This clonotype has only a few counts. V gene TRBV18 combines with J gene TRBJ1-2, with 11 bases fitting TRBD1. The CDR3 has 16 amino acids. CDR1 and CDR2 from the germline V gene are KGHSH and LQKENI. V lost 5 bases to trimming and J lost 4 bases; unmatched junction nucleotides: 9. CDR3 DNA sequence: TGTGCCAGCTCAGCGGGACAGGGGGTTCTGGCCTATGGCTACACCTTC. This sequence encodes CASSAGQGVLAYGYTF. The entire variable domain, with the rest obtained from reference TRBV18 and TRBJ1-2, is as follows: NAGVMQNPRHLVRRRGQEARLRCSPMKGHSHVYWYRQLPEEGLKFMVYLQKENIIDESGMPKERFSAEFPKEGPSILRIQQVVRGDSAAYFCASSAGQGVLAYGYTFGSGTRLTVV.

The CDR3 loop is CASSLWGLLSYEQYF. The CDR3 nucleotides are TGTGCCAGCAGTTTATGGGGGCTCTTATCCTACGAGCAGTACTTC. The chain combines TRBV12-3 or TRBV12-4 with TRBJ2-7; the D gene is possibly TRBD1 (6 bases). The CDR3 contains 15 residues. With 2 bases removed from V and 1 base from J, the gap between germline ends came to 12 bases.

This clonotype has more than one count but fewer than ten. This chain connects TRBV13 to TRBJ1-1, with a weak D call TRBD1 (5 bases). V lost 11 bases, J lost 5 bases, and 15 bases lay in between. The CDR3 extends over 12 amino acids. Germline V gene sequence: CDR1 PRHDT, CDR2 FYEKMQ (reference sequence). The CDR3 protein is CASTGGRTEAFF. CDR3 in DNA: TGTGCCTCAACCGGGGGGAGAACTGAAGCTTTCTTT. Complete variable domain (other parts from reference TRBV13 and TRBJ1-1): AAGVIQSPRHLIKEKRETATLKCYPIPRHDTVYWYQQGPGQDPQFLISFYEKMQSDKGSIPDRFSAQQFSDYHSELNMSSLELGDSALYFCASTGGRTEAFFGQGTRLTVV.

A note on this clonotype: The junction departs from germline at one end; a sequencing error may be responsible. The gene calls are TRBV12-3 or TRBV12-4 and TRBJ1-3; 7 bases align to TRBD1. This CDR3 contains 14 residues. The CDR3 loop reads CASSDRAGGSTIYF. DNA of the CDR3: TGTGCCAGCAGTGACAGGGCGGGTGGAAGCACCATATATTTT.

In this sample, this clonotype turned up many times. CDR3 DNA sequence: TGCAGTGCGGACCACAGGGGAGACTACGAGCAGTACTTC. Its translation: CSADHRGDYEQYF. The rearrangement links TRBV20-1 to TRBJ2-7, with 7 bases matching TRBD1. From germline, CDR1 is DFQATT and CDR2 SNEGSKA (reference sequence). The CDR3 contains 13 residues. After removal of 6 bases from V and 3 bases from J, the junction contained 8 bases not matched to a gene.

There are many counts of this clonotype. The chain is built from TRBV5-1 and TRBJ2-5; 9 bases line up with TRBD1. This CDR3 comprises 17 residues. V was pared by 1 base and J by 2 bases, with 9 bases of the junction left unmatched. Looked up from germline, CDR1 is SGHRS and CDR2 is YFSETQ. CDR3 loop: CASSLPPGQGGQETQYF. The CDR3, as DNA: TGCGCCAGCAGCTTGCCCCCGGGACAGGGCGGACAAGAGACCCAGTACTTC.